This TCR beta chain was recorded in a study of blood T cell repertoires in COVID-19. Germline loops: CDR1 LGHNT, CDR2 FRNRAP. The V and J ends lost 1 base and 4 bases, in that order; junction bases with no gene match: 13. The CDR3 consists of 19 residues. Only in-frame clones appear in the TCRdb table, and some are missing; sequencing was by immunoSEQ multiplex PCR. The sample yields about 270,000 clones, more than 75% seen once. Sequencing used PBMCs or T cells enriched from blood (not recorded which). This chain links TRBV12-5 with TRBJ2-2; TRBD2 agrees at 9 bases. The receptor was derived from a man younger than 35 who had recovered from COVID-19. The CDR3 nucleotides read TGTGCTAGTGGTTTGGGCTCCAATCTAGCGGGGCCGTCCACCGGGGAGCTGTTTTTT. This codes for CASGLGSNLAGPSTGELFF.